This T cell receptor (beta chain) emerged from a study of T-cell reconstitution after alpha-beta-depleted transplantation in children. Study-level findings and limits: T-cell numbers and diversity, one year after transplant, stemmed largely from T cells that were newly produced.

It was with unique molecular identifiers that the TCRbeta library was prepared. From the PCR reads, TCRdb called clonotypes with MiXCR, one entry per CDR3 protein. The table lists about 440,000 distinct CDR3 sequences, over 40% of them singletons, with about 30% in the top ten. V gave up 0 bases and J gave up 3 bases, with 16 bases separating them. This CDR3 is 17 amino acids long. Germline assignment: CDR1 SGHRS and CDR2 YFSETQ. A word on this clonotype: Its target is unknown.

The chain is built from TRBV5-1 and TRBJ2-1; D is possibly TRBD2 (6 bases). The sample in question was PBMCs, obtained before TCRalphabeta/CD19-depleted stem cell transplant. The receptor was derived from a girl aged 2-9 years with aplastic anemia, due to receive a stem cell transplant. The chain's CDR3 is CASSLEGGNPLYNEQFF. The CDR3 region has the DNA TGCGCCAGCAGCTTGGAAGGCGGGAACCCGCTCTACAATGAGCAGTTCTTC.